This passage covers 12 T cell receptor beta chains from one sample sequenced in a study of OX40 agonist ivuxolimab in advanced cancers. Assay used: immunoSEQ multiplex PCR; TCRdb lists only in-frame clones, some missing. The sample contains around 69,000 clones, 80% to 90% of which appear only once. The specimen comprised CD4+ or CD8+ T cells sorted from blood, sampled in a trial of the OX40 agonist ivuxolimab. The source is an adult with an advanced solid tumor such as melanoma, head and neck, liver or kidney cancer.

V usage is TRBV19 and J usage is TRBJ2-5, with D possibly TRBD1 on 6 matching bases. CDR1 LNHDA and CDR2 SQIVND come from the germline V gene (reference sequence). V shed 4 bases and J shed 3 bases, with 6 bases lying between them. This CDR3 is built from 12 residues. The CDR3 DNA is TGTGCCAGTAGTAGGACAGAAGAGACCCAGTACTTC. This translates into CASSRTEETQYF.

The chain carries TRBV4-1 and TRBJ2-3, with a weak D call TRBD2 (5 bases). Germline assignment: CDR1 MGHRA and CDR2 YSYEKL. The V end lost 2 bases, the J end lost 7 bases, and 16 bases lay between the germline ends. The CDR3 has 15 residues. CDR3 protein: CASSQSMGSENTQYF. The DNA of the CDR3 is TGCGCCAGCAGCCAAAGCATGGGGAGCGAAAATACGCAGTATTTT.

The chain employs TRBV19 and TRBJ2-1, with TRBD2 identical over 7 bases. The CDR3 length is 17 residues. V was clipped by 4 bases and J by 0 bases; unmatched bases: 9. CDR1 is LNHDA, CDR2 SQIVND, per germline (reference sequence). CDR3: CASSRGGILSSYNEQFF. The CDR3 DNA sequence: TGTGCCAGTAGTAGGGGAGGGATCCTCAGCTCCTACAATGAGCAGTTCTTC.

This clone has more than one count but fewer than ten. The V gene is TRBV6-5, the J gene TRBJ2-5, with TRBD1 matching over 8 bases. Per the germline V gene, CDR1 is MNHEY and CDR2 is SVGAGI. V lost 5 bases to trimming and J lost 4 bases; unmatched junction nucleotides: 9. This CDR3 has 15 amino acids. DNA for the CDR3: TGTGCCAGCAGTCGGACAGGGAAGGTGGGAGAGACCCAGTACTTC. Its translation: CASSRTGKVGETQYF.

The chain combines TRBV6-5 with TRBJ2-5, with TRBD2 identical over 11 bases. Germline V gene lookup returns CDR1 MNHEY and CDR2 SVGAGI. The ends lost 7 bases at V and 7 bases at J; junction bases unmatched: 8. The CDR3 runs 14 residues. In nucleotides, the CDR3 is TGTGCCAGCACCGGGACTAGCGGTTTTGGGACCCAGTACTTC. Protein sequence: CASTGTSGFGTQYF.

V and J are TRBV2 and TRBJ1-4, with 9 bases aligning to TRBD1. This CDR3 comprises 13 residues. The V gene end was trimmed by 7 bases and the J gene end by 6 bases; junction bases not matched to a gene: 3. CDR1 and CDR2 (germline): SNHLY, FYNNEI. In DNA form, the CDR3 reads TGTGCCAGCAACAGGGGGCGAGATGAAAAACTGTTTTTT. Translated, it gives CASNRGRDEKLFF. Using reference TRBV2 and TRBJ1-4 for the parts outside the CDR3, the full variable domain is EPEVTQTPSHQVTQMGQEVILRCVPISNHLYFYWYRQILGQKVEFLVSFYNNEISEKSEIFDDQFSVERPDGSNFTLKIRSTKLEDSAMYFCASNRGRDEKLFFGSGTQLSVL.

The gene calls are TRBV13 and TRBJ2-2; 7 positions match TRBD1. The CDR3 spans 14 residues. CDR1 and CDR2 (germline): PRHDT, FYEKMQ (reference sequence). The V segment lost 4 bases and the J segment 6 bases; nucleotides outside the gene matches: 5. The CDR3 loop reads CASSSQTGAGELFF. The CDR3 bases are TGTGCCAGCAGCTCGCAAACAGGGGCCGGGGAGCTGTTTTTT.

The chain has TRBV18 and TRBJ2-1; TRBD1 agrees at 9 bases. This CDR3 has 16 residues. Germline V gene data show CDR1 as KGHSH and CDR2 as LQKENI. V shed 4 bases, J shed 5 bases, and the junction held 9 bases outside the gene matches. CDR3 loop: CASSLEPGTGHNEQFF. CDR3 bases: TGTGCCAGCTCACTGGAACCCGGGACAGGGCACAATGAGCAGTTCTTC.

The V call is TRBV11-2, the J call TRBJ1-1; D unclear. Trimming took 7 bases from V and 5 from J, leaving 11 bases between them. Germline values: CDR1 SGHAT, CDR2 FQNNGV. The CDR3 has 12 residues. The CDR3 protein is CASMLSYTEAFF. The CDR3, as DNA: TGTGCCAGCATGCTATCTTATACTGAAGCTTTCTTT.

The rearrangement uses TRBV5-4 and TRBJ1-6; the D is unclear. The germline V and J ends were trimmed by 0 bases and 10 bases, with 8 bases remaining between them. This CDR3 spans 13 amino acids. CDR1 and CDR2 (germline): SGHNT, YYREEE (reference sequence). CDR3 residues: CASSLGPDSPLHF. CDR3 nucleotide sequence: TGTGCCAGCAGCTTGGGGCCAGACTCACCCCTCCACTTT.

The chain couples TRBV7-2 to TRBJ1-1; D not resolved. The germline V and J ends were trimmed by 4 bases and 4 bases, with 10 bases remaining between them. The CDR3 runs 13 residues. Germline V gives CDR1 SGHTA, CDR2 FQGNSA. The CDR3 nucleotides read TGTGCCAGCAGCTCCCCGGCGGGCACTGAAGCTTTCTTT. It yields the protein CASSSPAGTEAFF.

The chain combines TRBV29-1 with TRBJ1-1; D is ambiguous. Looked up from germline, CDR1 is SQVTM and CDR2 is ANQGSEA. V was shortened by 3 bases and J by 4 bases, with 12 bases between the two germline ends. This CDR3 contains 13 residues. Here the CDR3 DNA reads TGCAGCGTTGATGGTCGGGGTTTCACTGAAGCTTTCTTT. Translation gives CSVDGRGFTEAFF.